Below are 10 T cell receptor beta chains sequenced from a single sample in a study of blood T cells in healthy people across ages. Primed by a sample-barcoded 5' primer and a J-beta primer mix, a second PCR proceeded for roughly 6 to 12 cycles. TCRdb reanalysed the 5' RACE reads using MiXCR and keeps one entry per CDR3 protein. There are around 1,900,000 distinct CDR3 sequences in the sample; around 42% occur only once, and approximately 22% lies in the top ten. Sequenced: blood. These receptors came from a human donor in good health.

The gene calls are TRBV18 and TRBJ2-7; tentative D call: TRBD1 (6 bases). The CDR3 runs 15 residues. V lost 2 bases and J 3 bases, leaving 14 bases between the germline ends. From germline, CDR1 is KGHSH and CDR2 LQKENI. The chain's CDR3 is CASSPGTHNFYEQYF. The CDR3 nucleotides are TGTGCCAGCTCACCAGGGACACACAATTTCTACGAGCAGTACTTC.

The chain links TRBV12-3 or TRBV12-4 to TRBJ1-2, with TRBD1 matching over 9 bases. V shed 10 bases, J shed 6 bases, and the junction held 15 bases outside the gene matches. The CDR3 has 15 amino acids. The CDR3 is CATTPQDRGVDGYTF. Written as DNA, the CDR3 is TGTGCCACCACACCCCAGGACAGGGGTGTCGATGGCTACACCTTC.

The chain employs TRBV5-5 and TRBJ1-6; D is possibly TRBD1 (6 bases). This CDR3 comprises 16 residues. CDR1 is SGHKS and CDR2 is YYEKEE in the germline V gene (reference sequence). Trimming pared 3 bases from V and 4 bases from J, leaving 14 bases between. CDR3 loop: CASSWGDIRYNSPLHF. The CDR3, as DNA: TGTGCCAGCAGCTGGGGGGACATTCGGTATAATTCACCCCTCCACTTT.

The chain has TRBV7-9 and TRBJ1-1; no firm D call. Germline-derived CDR1 and CDR2 are SEHNR and FQNEAQ (reference sequence). The CDR3 contains 19 residues. V gave up 2 bases and J gave up 0 bases, with 22 bases separating them. The CDR3 DNA reads TGTGCCAGCAGCTTAAATTTCGGATTCAAGGACGGCTTGAACACTGAAGCTTTCTTT. Amino acid sequence: CASSLNFGFKDGLNTEAFF.

This rearrangement joins TRBV7-9 to TRBJ2-3, with D unclear. Looked up from germline, CDR1 is SEHNR and CDR2 is FQNEAQ (reference sequence). Trimming cost V 1 base and J 2 bases, with 10 bases left between them. CDR3 length: 15 residues. The CDR3 bases are TGTGCCAGCAGCTTAGAACGCTACCCCACAGATACGCAGTATTTT. It specifies CASSLERYPTDTQYF. The whole variable domain, remainder taken from reference TRBV7-9 and TRBJ2-3, is DTGVSQNPRHKITKRGQNVTFRCDPISEHNRLYWYRQTLGQGPEFLTYFQNEAQLEKSRLLSDRFSAERPKGSFSTLEIQRTEQGDSAMYLCASSLERYPTDTQYFGPGTRLTVL.

The rearrangement links TRBV20-1 to TRBJ2-1; 8 bases are shared with TRBD1. The junction had 11 bases not matched to a gene; V was cut back by 2 bases and J by 8 bases. The CDR3 totals 15 residues. The germline CDR1 and CDR2 sequences are DFQATT and SNEGSKA (reference sequence). DNA for the CDR3: TGCAGTGCTAGACTTGAGGACAGGGTGGAGCATGAGCAGTTCTTC. This translates into CSARLEDRVEHEQFF.

This clonotype was detected once. This rearrangement joins TRBV7-9 to TRBJ2-1; the D gene is possibly TRBD2 (7 bases). Germline CDR1 SEHNR, CDR2 FQNEAQ (reference sequence). The CDR3 is made up of 20 amino acids. Trimming stripped 3 bases from V and 0 bases from J, with 24 bases between. This CDR3 reads CASSFAGTGTTVGSYNEQFF. The DNA of the CDR3 is TGTGCCAGCAGCTTTGCGGGAACAGGGACTACAGTTGGCTCCTACAATGAGCAGTTCTTC.

This clonotype was observed once. V and J are TRBV20-1 and TRBJ2-5, with D possibly matching TRBD1 (5 bases). The CDR3 is 13 amino acids. Trimming took off 0 bases at V and 8 bases at J, with 13 bases between the two ends. Looked up from germline, CDR1 is DFQATT and CDR2 is SNEGSKA (reference sequence). In DNA form, the CDR3 reads TGCAGTGCTAGAGATCCATGGCAGGGCACCCAGTACTTC. It specifies CSARDPWQGTQYF.

This clonotype has just a few counts. The rearrangement links TRBV20-1 to TRBJ1-5; D gene ambiguous. The CDR3 consists of 16 residues. V was cut by 0 bases and J by 6 bases, with 18 bases left in between. Germline V gene sequence: CDR1 DFQATT, CDR2 SNEGSKA (reference sequence). The CDR3 bases are TGCAGTGCTAGAGATAACAAGGCGTCCCCCGGTCAGCCCCAGCATTTT. As protein: CSARDNKASPGQPQHF.

The gene calls are TRBV6-5 and TRBJ1-5; TRBD1 might be the D (6 bases). V shed 4 bases and J shed 3 bases, with 19 bases lying between them. This CDR3 has 17 residues. CDR1 MNHEY and CDR2 SVGAGI come from the germline V gene. The CDR3 DNA follows: TGTGCCAGCAGTTCTCTCTTGGGGGCGGGGGACAATCAGCCCCAGCATTTT. It encodes CASSSLLGAGDNQPQHF.